Detailed here is one TCR beta chain. A J-beta primer mix and a sample-barcoded 5' primer were used in a second PCR of roughly 6 to 11 cycles. TCRdb re-derived calls from the 5' RACE reads in MiXCR, one entry per CDR3 protein. The sample holds roughly 720,000 distinct CDR3 sequences; roughly 53% are singletons and the top ten take approximately 40%. This sample is drawn from a study of blood T cells in healthy people across ages. Germline loops: CDR1 DFQATT, CDR2 SNEGSKA (reference sequence). This CDR3 has 15 residues. V lost 3 bases and J lost 6; bases outside the gene matches: 3. This sequence was found in a man of 80 years or more in good health. Material: blood. The J gene is TRBJ2-1, the V gene TRBV20-1, with 15 bases lining up with TRBD2. Here the CDR3 DNA reads TGCAGTGCTAGGTTGGGACTAGCGGGAGGCAATGAGCAGTTCTTC. Residues: CSARLGLAGGNEQFF.